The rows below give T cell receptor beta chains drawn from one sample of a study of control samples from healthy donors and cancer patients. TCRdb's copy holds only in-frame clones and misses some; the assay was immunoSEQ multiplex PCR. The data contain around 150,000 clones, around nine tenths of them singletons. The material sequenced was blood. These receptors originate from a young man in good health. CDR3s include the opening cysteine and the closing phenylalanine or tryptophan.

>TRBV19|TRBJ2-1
CASSIQGSSYNEQFF
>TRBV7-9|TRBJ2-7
CASSSNLVANEQYF
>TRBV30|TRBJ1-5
CAWSQARNQPQHF
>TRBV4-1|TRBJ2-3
CASSQDPLGGGHTQYF
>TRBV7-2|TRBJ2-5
CASKTGGAGTQYF
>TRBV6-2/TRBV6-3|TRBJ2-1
CASSTTGTRAYNEQFF
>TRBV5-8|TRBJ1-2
CASRPDRGGYGYTF
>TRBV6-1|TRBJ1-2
CASSEGRQEPDGYTF
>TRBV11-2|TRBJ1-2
CASSSGRPGDYGYTF
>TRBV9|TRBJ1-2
CASSSQDNYGYTF
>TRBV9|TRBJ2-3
CASSVDLASQYF
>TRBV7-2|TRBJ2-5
CASSLESGTPQETQYF
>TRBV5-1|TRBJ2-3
CASSLTSGGFLTSTDTQYF
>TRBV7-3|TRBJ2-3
CASSRIGRTSTDTQYF
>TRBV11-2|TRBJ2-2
CASSFVSGNTGELFF
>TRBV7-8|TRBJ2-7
CASSGPRGYEQYF
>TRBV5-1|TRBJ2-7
CASSSSFYEQYF
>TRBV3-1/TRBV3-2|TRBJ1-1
CASSQEGGVNTEAFF
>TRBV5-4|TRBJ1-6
CASSLDHRADSPLHF
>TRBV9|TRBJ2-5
CASSEQGNQETQYF
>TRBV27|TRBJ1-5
CASSLYGQSGELGNQPQHF
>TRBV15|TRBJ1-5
CATSPRQAGVNQPQHF
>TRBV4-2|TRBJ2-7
CASSQDGTGGPYEQYF
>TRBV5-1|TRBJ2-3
CASSLPTDTQYF
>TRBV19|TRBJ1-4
CASSPELPKLFF
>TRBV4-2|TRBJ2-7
CASSQGDGVSYEQYF
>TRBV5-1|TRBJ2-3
CASRTSGVWDTQYF
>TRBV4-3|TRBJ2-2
CASSPRGDGTGELFF
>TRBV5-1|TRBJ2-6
CATWTGGAGANVLTF
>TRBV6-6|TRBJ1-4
CASSPPGENEKLFF
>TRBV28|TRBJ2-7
CASSPTERRNYEQYF
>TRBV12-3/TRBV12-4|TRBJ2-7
CASSFVRHEQYF